This TCR beta chain appears in the sequencing data of a study of identical twins. Using its own MiXCR run on the 5' RACE reads, TCRdb lists one record per CDR3 protein. The profile covers hundreds of thousands of distinct CDR3 sequences, with 5.5% to 7.5% appearing a single time and 1.5% to 2% taken by the ten largest. V lost 3 bases to trimming and J lost 6 bases; unmatched junction nucleotides: 6. The CDR3 has 16 residues. Germline CDR1 and CDR2: KGHDR and SFDVKD. This clonotype was detected a few times. The specimen was naive T cells sorted from blood. This chain links TRBV24-1 with TRBJ2-1; the match to TRBD1 covers 11 bases. The TCR was taken from a young man in good health. CDR3 loop: CATSDPGTGGGNEQFF. The CDR3 region has the DNA TGTGCCACCAGTGATCCAGGGACAGGGGGTGGCAATGAGCAGTTCTTC.